Shown below are 24 T cell receptor beta chains from a single sample sequenced in a study of T-cell reconstitution after alpha-beta-depleted transplantation in children. Library preparation (for TCRbeta) was performed with unique molecular identifiers. MiXCR, applied by TCRdb to the PCR reads, yields one record per CDR3 protein. This sample yields fewer than 550,000 distinct CDR3 sequences, of which 9.5% to 12% are seen a single time; roughly 15% belongs to the top ten. Sequenced material: PBMCs, mostly from graft donor cells, taken 180 days after TCRalphabeta/CD19-depleted stem cell transplant. These receptors originate from a female patient aged 2 to 10 who had a stem cell transplant for aplastic anemia, so the T cells may come from the graft donor.

The V gene is TRBV11-2, the J gene TRBJ2-5; TRBD1 is a possible D gene (6 bases). The CDR3 sequence is 18 residues long. Trimming left V 3 bases short and J 4 bases short, with 24 bases between. Germline CDR1 is SGHAT and CDR2 is FQNNGV. The CDR3: CASSFGVRFRQARETQYF. Here the CDR3 DNA reads TGTGCCAGCAGCTTCGGGGTCCGCTTTCGACAGGCGCGAGAGACCCAGTACTTC.

This clonotype has more than one count but fewer than ten. J is TRBJ1-5 and V is TRBV18, with D maybe TRBD1 (5 bases). This CDR3 has 17 residues. The germline V gene encodes CDR1 KGHSH and CDR2 LQKENI. Deletions cut 3 bases from V and 8 bases from J, with 23 bases between. CDR3 protein: CASSPLWSGQGAKPQHF. CDR3 DNA sequence: TGTGCCAGCTCACCTCTTTGGTCCGGGCAGGGTGCAAAGCCCCAGCATTTT. The whole variable domain, remainder taken from reference TRBV18 and TRBJ1-5, is NAGVMQNPRHLVRRRGQEARLRCSPMKGHSHVYWYRQLPEEGLKFMVYLQKENIIDESGMPKERFSAEFPKEGPSILRIQQVVRGDSAAYFCASSPLWSGQGAKPQHFGDGTRLSIL.

At least ten counts were recorded for this clonotype. J is TRBJ2-5 and V is TRBV5-1; no clear D. Deletions cut 0 bases from V and 3 bases from J, with 12 bases between. The CDR3 is 15 amino acids. Looked up from germline, CDR1 is SGHRS and CDR2 is YFSETQ. The CDR3 loop is CASSLAPVGKETQYF. CDR3 nucleotide sequence: TGCGCCAGCAGCTTGGCCCCAGTTGGGAAAGAGACCCAGTACTTC.

This clonotype was recorded once. Compared with germline, one end of the junction differs, possibly owing to a read error. This chain's CDR3 is CASSEVVLLGHQPQHF. In DNA, the CDR3 is TGTGCCAGCAGCGAAGTGGTACTTCTGGGCCACCAGCCCCAGCATTTT. The chain joins TRBV2 to TRBJ1-5; no definite D call. CDR1 and CDR2 (germline): SNHLY, FYNNEI. The CDR3 totals 16 residues. Filled out from reference TRBV2 and TRBJ1-5, the complete variable domain reads EPEVTQTPSHQVTQMGQEVILRCVPISNHLYFYWYRQILGQKVEFLVSFYNNEISEKSEIFDDQFSVERPDGSNFTLKIRSTKLEDSAMYFCASSEVVLLGHQPQHFGDGTRLSIL.

This clonotype was found a few times. This chain links TRBV7-7 with TRBJ2-3; 7 nucleotides align to TRBD1. This CDR3 contains 19 residues. V lost 2 bases, J lost 4 bases, and 18 bases stayed unmatched. Germline V lookup: CDR1 SSHAT, CDR2 FNYEAQ (reference sequence). The CDR3 is CASSLSYLGDRRTPDTQYF. CDR3 coding DNA: TGTGCCAGCAGCTTATCATATCTCGGGGACAGAAGAACACCAGATACGCAGTATTTT. The full variable domain, rest sourced from reference TRBV7-7 and TRBJ2-3, is GAGVSQSPRYKVTKRGQDVTLRCDPISSHATLYWYQQALGQGPEFLTYFNYEAQPDKSGLPSDRFSAERPEGSISTLTIQRTEQRDSAMYRCASSLSYLGDRRTPDTQYFGPGTRLTVL.

This clonotype was detected a few times. The V call is TRBV4-3, the J call TRBJ1-1; the D gene is possibly TRBD1 (6 bases). Deletions cut 5 bases from V and 4 bases from J, with 14 bases between. The CDR3 totals 14 residues. Germline-derived CDR1 and CDR2 are LGHNA and YSLEER. The CDR3 DNA reads as TGCGCCAGCAGCATTCAGGGGAGGCGCACTGAAGCTTTCTTT. It codes for CASSIQGRRTEAFF.

This chain uses TRBV7-2 with TRBJ2-7; D may be TRBD1 (6 bases). This CDR3 has 17 amino acids. Germline V gene sequence: CDR1 SGHTA, CDR2 FQGNSA. Trimming removed 0 bases at V and 4 bases at J, with 19 bases between. This CDR3 reads CASSLAIGQREPYEQYF. The DNA for the CDR3 is TGTGCCAGCAGCTTAGCTATAGGACAGCGAGAGCCATACGAGCAGTACTTC.

The sample holds a few counts of this clonotype. The rearrangement uses TRBV5-1 and TRBJ2-7; weak D call: TRBD2 (6 bases). Germline V gene sequence: CDR1 SGHRS, CDR2 YFSETQ. The V end lost 0 bases, the J end lost 3 bases, and 16 bases lay between the germline ends. This CDR3 is built from 16 residues. The CDR3, as DNA: TGCGCCAGCAGCTTGGTAGGGACTCGCTCCATCTACGAGCAGTACTTC. Amino acid sequence: CASSLVGTRSIYEQYF.

This clonotype showed up many times. The chain carries TRBV12-3 or TRBV12-4 and TRBJ1-5, with a tentative D call TRBD1 (6 bases). Trimming removed 6 bases at V and 3 bases at J, with 12 bases between. This CDR3 contains 14 residues. CDR3 amino acids: CASSLDRNNQPQHF. The CDR3 DNA reads as TGTGCCAGCAGCCTGGACAGAAACAATCAGCCCCAGCATTTT.

V and J are TRBV7-2 and TRBJ2-5; 7 positions agree with TRBD2. The germline gives CDR1 SGHTA, CDR2 FQGNSA. The ends lost 7 bases at V and 0 bases at J; junction bases unmatched: 5. The CDR3 totals 14 residues. CDR3 protein: CASNELAHQETQYF. The CDR3 region has the DNA TGTGCCAGCAACGAACTAGCGCACCAAGAGACCCAGTACTTC.

The V gene is TRBV7-2, the J gene TRBJ2-7; the D gene is possibly TRBD2 (5 bases). Trimming pared 0 bases from V and 3 bases from J, leaving 12 bases between. Germline assignment: CDR1 SGHTA and CDR2 FQGNSA. The CDR3 sequence is 15 residues long. The CDR3 DNA reads TGTGCCAGCAGCTTAGCGGACGTCGCGGGCTACGAGCAGTACTTC. Its translation: CASSLADVAGYEQYF.

This clonotype was detected a few times. V and J are TRBV12-5 and TRBJ1-5, with TRBD1 matching 9 bases. The CDR3 consists of 16 residues. V lost 6 bases to trimming and J lost 5 bases; unmatched junction nucleotides: 11. CDR1 LGHNT and CDR2 FRNRAP come from the germline V gene. The CDR3 here is CASGPPGQGGYQPQHF. In nucleotides, the CDR3 is TGTGCTAGTGGGCCGCCGGGACAGGGTGGGTATCAGCCCCAGCATTTT.

The chain carries TRBV7-9 and TRBJ2-3; D unresolved. Germline lookup yields CDR1 SEHNR and CDR2 FQNEAQ (reference sequence). The CDR3 is made up of 15 amino acids. Trimming pared 1 base from V and 2 bases from J, leaving 10 bases between. CDR3 in DNA: TGTGCCAGCAGCTTAGTATCGGGCGCCACAGATACGCAGTATTTT. It encodes CASSLVSGATDTQYF.

The V gene is TRBV6-1, the J gene TRBJ2-5; 8 nucleotides line up with TRBD1. From germline, CDR1 is MNHNS and CDR2 SASEGT. The length of the CDR3 is 13 residues. The CDR3 DNA reads as TGTGCAATCAGGGGGCTTCGAAGCGAGACCCAGTACTTC. It is translated as CAIRGLRSETQYF.

A few counts support this clonotype. The chain combines TRBV14 with TRBJ1-2, with D possibly matching TRBD1 (5 bases). CDR1 and CDR2 (germline): SGHDN, FVKESK. Trimming stripped 4 bases from V and 8 bases from J, with 14 bases between. The CDR3 is 13 residues long. The CDR3 sequence is CASSRNRGPGYTF. As DNA, the CDR3 is TGTGCCAGCAGCCGCAACCGGGGCCCCGGCTACACCTTC.

This clonotype was seen more than once but under ten times. The chain has TRBV25-1 and TRBJ2-2; possibly TRBD1 or TRBD2 for D (6 bases each). There are 15 residues in the CDR3. Germline V gene lookup returns CDR1 MGHDK and CDR2 SYGVNS. V gave up 10 bases and J gave up 0 bases, with 15 bases separating them. The CDR3 DNA reads TGTGCCACCGCCGGGGGCGGGGCGAACACCGGGGAGCTGTTTTTT. This sequence encodes CATAGGGANTGELFF. Supplemented by reference TRBV25-1 and TRBJ2-2, the full variable domain reads EADIYQTPRYLVIGTGKKITLECSQTMGHDKMYWYQQDPGMELHLIHYSYGVNSTEKGDLSSESTVSRIRTEHFPLTLESARPSHTSQYLCATAGGGANTGELFFGEGSRLTVL.

J is TRBJ2-5 and V is TRBV4-2; D gene uncertain. V shed 4 bases and J shed 2 bases, with 14 bases lying between them. The CDR3 is 15 amino acids. CDR1 and CDR2 (germline): LGHNA, YNFKEQ. Here the CDR3 DNA reads TGTGCCAGCAGCCCTTATGAGCAGTTACAAGAGACCCAGTACTTC. This gives the protein CASSPYEQLQETQYF.

In this sample, this clonotype turned up a few times. The CDR3 region has the DNA TGTGCCACCAGCAGAGTCGCGGGACAGGGGGCGGTTCAGGGCTATGGCTACACCTTC. This encodes CATSRVAGQGAVQGYGYTF. V usage is TRBV15 and J usage is TRBJ1-2, with 12 bases that match TRBD1. The V gene end was trimmed by 1 base and the J gene end by 4 bases; junction bases not matched to a gene: 13. Germline CDR1 and CDR2: LNHNV and YYDKDF (reference sequence). CDR3 length equals 19 residues.

DNA of the CDR3: TGTGCCAGCAGTTACTCGCGCAGGGGGACTACTGAAGCTTTCTTT. This encodes CASSYSRRGTTEAFF. This chain connects TRBV6-2 or TRBV6-3 to TRBJ1-1, with 7 bases fitting TRBD1. The length of the CDR3 is 15 residues. The junction had 6 bases not matched to a gene; V was cut back by 0 bases and J by 5 bases. Per the germline V gene, CDR1 is MNHEY and CDR2 is SVGEGT.

The V and J genes are TRBV6-5 and TRBJ1-2, with no clear D. The CDR3 has 12 residues. Germline V gene data show CDR1 as MNHEY and CDR2 as SVGAGI. Between the trimmed V and J ends, which lost 7 bases and 8 bases, there was a span of 14 bases. This chain's CDR3 is CASINRIGGYTF. The CDR3 bases are TGTGCCAGCATTAACCGAATCGGAGGCTACACCTTC.

This clonotype was counted only a few times. The J gene is TRBJ1-3, the V gene TRBV6-5, with 7 nucleotides matching TRBD1. Trimming cost V 0 bases and J 3 bases; bases outside gene matches: 11. The length of the CDR3 is 18 residues. CDR1 and CDR2 (germline): MNHEY, SVGAGI. The CDR3 DNA sequence: TGTGCCAGCAGTTACTCTAGGGGGGGACAGAGCTTTGGAAACACCATATATTTT. It specifies CASSYSRGGQSFGNTIYF.

This clonotype was recorded many times. The V gene is TRBV7-8, the J gene TRBJ2-7; D might be TRBD2 (6 bases). V was cut by 5 bases and J by 7 bases, with 21 bases left in between. The CDR3 is 15 residues long. Germline values: CDR1 SGHVS, CDR2 FQNEAQ. Here the CDR3 reads CASSLKIGSPPEQYF. CDR3 DNA: TGTGCCAGCAGCCTGAAAATCGGGAGCCCCCCGGAGCAGTACTTC. Drawing the rest from reference TRBV7-8 and TRBJ2-7, the complete variable domain is GAGVSQSPRYKVAKRGQDVALRCDPISGHVSLFWYQQALGQGPEFLTYFQNEAQLDKSGLPSDRFFAERPEGSVSTLKIQRTQQEDSAVYLCASSLKIGSPPEQYFGPGTRLTVT.

There are many counts of this clonotype. The chain employs TRBV6-2 or TRBV6-3 and TRBJ1-1; perhaps TRBD1 as D (5 bases). CDR1 and CDR2 from the germline V gene are MNHEY and SVGEGT. V lost 10 bases and J 1 base, leaving 16 bases between the germline ends. The length of the CDR3 is 14 residues. The chain's CDR3 is CATEDGHSNTEAFF. The CDR3 DNA reads TGTGCCACCGAAGACGGACACTCGAACACTGAAGCTTTCTTT.

The chain combines TRBV28 with TRBJ2-6; D gene ambiguous. The CDR3 has 14 amino acids. V gave up 5 bases and J gave up 3 bases, with 8 bases separating them. The germline V gene encodes CDR1 MDHEN and CDR2 SYDVKM. The CDR3 sequence is CASSTAGGANVLTF. DNA of the CDR3: TGTGCCAGCAGTACAGCAGGTGGGGCCAACGTCCTGACTTTC.